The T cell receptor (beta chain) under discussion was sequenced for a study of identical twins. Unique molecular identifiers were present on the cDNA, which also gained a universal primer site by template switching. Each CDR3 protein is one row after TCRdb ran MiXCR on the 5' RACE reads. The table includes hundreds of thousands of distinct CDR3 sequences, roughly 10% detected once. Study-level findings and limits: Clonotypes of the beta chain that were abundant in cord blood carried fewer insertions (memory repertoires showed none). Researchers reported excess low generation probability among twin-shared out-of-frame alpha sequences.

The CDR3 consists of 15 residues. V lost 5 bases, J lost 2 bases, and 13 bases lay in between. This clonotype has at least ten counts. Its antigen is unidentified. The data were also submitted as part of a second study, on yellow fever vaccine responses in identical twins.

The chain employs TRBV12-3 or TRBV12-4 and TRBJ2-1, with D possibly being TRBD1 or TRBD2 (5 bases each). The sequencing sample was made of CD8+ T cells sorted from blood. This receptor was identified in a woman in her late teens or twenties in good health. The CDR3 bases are TGTGCCAGCAGTCCCCCGGGACCAACCTACAATGAGCAGTTCTTC. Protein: CASSPPGPTYNEQFF.